Shown below are 15 T cell receptor beta chains from a single sample sequenced in a study of T cells expressing NK-cell markers. For each CDR3 protein, TCRdb gives one entry from its re-call of the 5' RACE reads, without DNA. The repertoire table contains hundreds of thousands of distinct CDR3 sequences. What was sequenced was blood T cells: a sorted CD56 or NKG2C T cell subset, CD4+ or CD8+ T cells, or bulk PBMC T cells (not recorded which). These receptors came from a woman aged 18 to 75 in good health.

The chain uses TRBV5-5 and TRBJ2-1. This CDR3 is built from 13 residues. The V gene's germline CDR1 is SGHKS and CDR2 YYEKEE (reference sequence). CDR3 amino acids: CASSPNTFGSQFF. Looking up the rest from reference TRBV5-5 and TRBJ2-1 gives the full variable domain: DAGVTQSPTHLIKTRGQQVTLRCSPISGHKSVSWYQQVLGQGPQFIFQYYEKEERGRGNFPDRFSARQFPNYSSELNVNALLLGDSALYLCASSPNTFGSQFFGPGTRLTVL.

The V and J genes are TRBV5-8 and TRBJ2-3; without DNA, the TCRdb call of TRBD2 cannot be checked. The germline V gene encodes CDR1 SGHTS and CDR2 YDEGEE. CDR3 length equals 15 residues. The CDR3: CASKTGTAPTDTQYF.

The genes are TRBV6-1 and TRBJ2-7; TCRdb reports TRBD2, a call that lacks DNA to check it against. Germline V gene sequence: CDR1 MNHNS, CDR2 SASEGT. CDR3 length: 13 amino acids. This CDR3 reads CASGGMGSYEQYF.

CDR3 region: CASSRQEGVAVQFF. The chain joins TRBV4-3 to TRBJ2-1; TCRdb reports TRBD1, a call that lacks DNA to check it against. Germline loops: CDR1 LGHNA, CDR2 YSLEER. This CDR3 spans 14 amino acids.

The rearrangement uses TRBV7-8 and TRBJ2-7; the TCRdb call, TRBD1, lacks DNA for checking. There are 14 residues in the CDR3. Germline CDR1 and CDR2: SGHVS and FQNEAQ. CDR3 in amino acids: CASSSTGGRNEQYF.

J is TRBJ2-3 and V is TRBV18; TCRdb's D gene call, TRBD2, goes unchecked for lack of DNA. The CDR3 runs to 13 residues. Germline assignment: CDR1 KGHSH and CDR2 LQKENI. The CDR3 loop is CASLERSTDTQYF.

The V and J genes are TRBV12-3 or TRBV12-4 and TRBJ1-4; TCRdb outputs TRBD1, but without DNA this stays unchecked. The CDR3 covers 14 residues. The CDR3 here is CASTRDRGSEKLFF.

V is TRBV6-2 or TRBV6-3 and J is TRBJ2-4; TCRdb selects TRBD1, and the lack of DNA leaves this call unchecked. The CDR3 is 12 residues long. The germline gives CDR1 MNHEY, CDR2 SVGEGT. The CDR3 sequence: CASRDSKNIQYF.

The gene calls are TRBV9 and TRBJ2-2; TCRdb returns TRBD1, unconfirmable since there is no DNA. CDR1 is SGDLS and CDR2 is YYNGEE in the germline V gene. The CDR3 consists of 17 residues. The chain's CDR3 is CASSPPRTGVYTGELFF. Complete variable domain (other parts from reference TRBV9 and TRBJ2-2): DSGVTQTPKHLITATGQRVTLRCSPRSGDLSVYWYQQSLDQGLQFLIQYYNGEERAKGNILERFSAQQFPDLHSELNLSSLELGDSALYFCASSPPRTGVYTGELFFGEGSRLTVL.

The gene calls are TRBV5-5 and TRBJ2-1; no DNA is available, so the TRBD2 call from TCRdb remains unchecked. The CDR3 runs 16 residues. From germline, CDR1 is SGHKS and CDR2 YYEKEE (reference sequence). CDR3 residues: CASSTLLAGGYNEQFF.

The chain carries TRBV7-3 and TRBJ2-3; TCRdb's D call, TRBD2, is unchecked because there is no DNA. Looked up from germline, CDR1 is SGHTA and CDR2 is FQGTGA. The CDR3 spans 17 residues. The CDR3: CASSLKGGTSGTDTQYF. The variable domain in full, completed from reference TRBV7-3 and TRBJ2-3, reads GAGVSQTPSNKVTEKGKYVELRCDPISGHTALYWYRQSLGQGPEFLIYFQGTGAADDSGLPNDRFFAVRPEGSVSTLKIQRTERGDSAVYLCASSLKGGTSGTDTQYFGPGTRLTVL.

The chain uses TRBV4-2 and TRBJ2-4; TCRdb outputs TRBD1, but without DNA this stays unchecked. Germline values: CDR1 LGHNA, CDR2 YNFKEQ. The CDR3 contains 15 residues. CDR3 region: CASSHLGGGENIQYF.

The chain is built from TRBV20-1 and TRBJ2-5; with no DNA, the TCRdb D assignment of TRBD1 cannot be verified. The CDR3 is 15 residues long. Germline CDR1 reads DFQATT; CDR2 reads SNEGSKA (reference sequence). The CDR3 sequence: CSAREGGWYQETQYF.

The rearrangement joins TRBV29-1 to TRBJ1-1; TCRdb outputs TRBD1, but without DNA this stays unchecked. CDR1 is SQVTM, CDR2 ANQGSEA, per germline. The CDR3 runs 12 residues. CDR3 amino acids: CSVVTGTSEAFF.

The V call is TRBV29-1, the J call TRBJ2-7; TCRdb designates TRBD2, a call that cannot be tested without DNA. This CDR3 contains 13 residues. The germline V gene encodes CDR1 SQVTM and CDR2 ANQGSEA. This chain's CDR3 is CSVTSGVSYEQYF.